One and the same sample provided the 28 T cell receptor beta chains below, sequenced in a study of pediatric ulcerative colitis. Only in-frame clones appear in the TCRdb table, and some are missing; sequencing was by immunoSEQ multiplex PCR. The sample carries 30,000 to 45,000 clones, 83% recorded once. Sequences were obtained from blood. The source is a girl aged 5 to 17 with moderate ulcerative colitis.

The CDR3 reads CASSESRGGGREQYF. CDR3 nucleotides: TGTGCCAGCAGTGAAAGTCGGGGAGGGGGACGCGAGCAGTACTTC. The chain links TRBV2 to TRBJ2-7; maybe TRBD2 (7 bases). The germline gives CDR1 SNHLY, CDR2 FYNNEI. CDR3 size: 15 residues. V dropped 2 bases and J dropped 6 bases, with 17 bases sitting between them.

This chain joins TRBV9 and TRBJ2-7, with TRBD1 as a possible D gene (6 bases). The CDR3 is 14 amino acids. V was shortened by 4 bases and J by 1 base, with 12 bases between the two germline ends. Germline V lookup: CDR1 SGDLS, CDR2 YYNGEE. CDR3 in amino acids: CASSPTTGSYEQYF. The DNA of the CDR3 is TGTGCCAGCAGCCCAACAACAGGGTCCTACGAGCAGTACTTC.

V is TRBV20-1 and J is TRBJ1-1; no definite D call. CDR1 and CDR2 from the germline V gene are DFQATT and SNEGSKA (reference sequence). Trimming stripped 3 bases from V and 10 bases from J, with 9 bases between. CDR3 length: 10 residues. The CDR3 nucleotides read TGCAGTGCTAGCTGGGGTTCAGCTTTCTTT. Translating it yields CSASWGSAFF.

The rearrangement uses TRBV6-6 and TRBJ1-2; D may be TRBD1 (6 bases). Germline V gene data show CDR1 as MNHNY and CDR2 as SVGAGI (reference sequence). V was pared by 7 bases and J by 5 bases, with 11 bases between. This CDR3 region has 12 residues. CDR3 in amino acids: CASTQQGYGYTF. DNA of the CDR3: TGTGCCAGCACACAGCAGGGGTATGGCTACACCTTC.

The rearrangement links TRBV30 to TRBJ2-6; D uncertain. V lost 4 bases and J 0 bases, leaving 4 bases between the germline ends. There are 13 residues in the CDR3. Germline CDR1 reads GTSNPN; CDR2 reads SVGIG (reference sequence). The CDR3 nucleotides read TGTGCCTGGACGCTCTCTGGGGCCAACGTCCTGACTTTC. This encodes CAWTLSGANVLTF.

The genes are TRBV18 and TRBJ1-2, with 11 bases identical to TRBD1. The CDR3 is 14 residues long. V was pared by 3 bases and J by 3 bases, with 0 bases of the junction left unmatched. The germline V gene has CDR1 KGHSH and CDR2 LQKENI. CDR3: CASSPGQGDYGYTF. CDR3 coding DNA: TGTGCCAGCTCACCGGGACAGGGGGACTATGGCTACACCTTC.

Only a few counts were recorded for this clone. The gene calls are TRBV4-1 and TRBJ1-1; 7 nucleotides match TRBD1. The length of the CDR3 is 16 residues. J was trimmed by 3 bases and V by 4 bases; bases with no gene match: 11. Germline loops: CDR1 MGHRA, CDR2 YSYEKL. In DNA form, the CDR3 reads TGCGCCAGCAGCCCTCCATCCCAGGGGGTGGACACTGAAGCTTTCTTT. This sequence encodes CASSPPSQGVDTEAFF.

The chain combines TRBV7-2 with TRBJ1-2; D is unclear. The CDR3 contains 14 residues. With 4 bases removed from V and 4 bases from J, the gap between germline ends came to 13 bases. Germline assignment: CDR1 SGHTA and CDR2 FQGNSA. The CDR3 coding sequence is TGTGCCAGCAGCTCTCTGAGACGGACCTATGGCTACACCTTC. Its protein is CASSSLRRTYGYTF.

This clone was counted once. The rearrangement joins TRBV6-1 to TRBJ2-7; 8 bases match TRBD2. This CDR3 is built from 14 residues. The J segment lost 2 bases and the V segment lost 6 bases, leaving 6 bases of the junction unmatched. Germline-derived CDR1 and CDR2 are MNHNS and SASEGT. The chain's CDR3 is CASRTSGLTYEQYF. CDR3 sequence (DNA): TGTGCCAGCAGAACTAGCGGTCTTACCTACGAGCAGTACTTC.

V is TRBV6-5 and J is TRBJ1-2; 10 bases fit TRBD1. Germline V gives CDR1 MNHEY, CDR2 SVGAGI. Unmatched junction bases numbered 8, after V lost 6 bases and J lost 4 bases. CDR3 length: 15 amino acids. The CDR3 DNA follows: TGTGCCAGCAGGGTCGACAGGGGGCGTGGCTATGGCTACACCTTC. Its protein product is CASRVDRGRGYGYTF.

The chain links TRBV10-3 to TRBJ2-1; possibly TRBD2 for D (5 bases). Germline V gene sequence: CDR1 ENHRY, CDR2 SYGVKD. V was shortened by 3 bases and J by 6 bases, with 18 bases between the two germline ends. The CDR3 sequence is 16 residues long. This CDR3 reads CAISDGVQWEPNEQFF. CDR3 DNA: TGTGCCATCAGTGATGGGGTACAATGGGAGCCCAATGAGCAGTTCTTC.

V usage is TRBV28 and J usage is TRBJ2-7; unclear D gene. V lost 6 bases to trimming and J lost 1 base, with 16 bases between them. The CDR3 spans 15 residues. Germline loops: CDR1 MDHEN, CDR2 SYDVKM. The CDR3 DNA reads as TGTGCCAGCAGCTTACGGATCCTCTTTTCCTACGAGCAGTACTTC. Protein: CASSLRILFSYEQYF. The complete variable domain, with remaining parts taken from reference TRBV28 and TRBJ2-7, reads DVKVTQSSRYLVKRTGEKVFLECVQDMDHENMFWYRQDPGLGLRLIYFSYDVKMKEKGDIPEGYSVSREKKERFSLILESASTNQTSMYLCASSLRILFSYEQYFGPGTRLTVT.

The rearrangement uses TRBV5-5 and TRBJ1-5, with a possible D match to TRBD1 (5 bases). The V end lost 6 bases, the J end lost 3 bases, and 13 bases lay between the germline ends. Germline assignment: CDR1 SGHKS and CDR2 YYEKEE (reference sequence). The CDR3 loop spans 14 amino acids. As DNA, the CDR3 is TGTGCCAGCACCCGGGACGGAAACAATCAGCCCCAGCATTTT. It yields the protein CASTRDGNNQPQHF. The full variable domain, in which reference TRBV5-5 and TRBJ1-5 provide the parts outside the CDR3, is DAGVTQSPTHLIKTRGQQVTLRCSPISGHKSVSWYQQVLGQGPQFIFQYYEKEERGRGNFPDRFSARQFPNYSSELNVNALLLGDSALYLCASTRDGNNQPQHFGDGTRLSIL.

The chain is built from TRBV7-2 and TRBJ2-1; maybe TRBD2 (6 bases). With 2 bases removed from V and 9 bases from J, the gap between germline ends came to 17 bases. CDR3 length: 15 amino acids. Germline loops: CDR1 SGHTA, CDR2 FQGNSA. CDR3 residues: CASSLHGGIGGEQFF. CDR3 bases: TGTGCCAGCAGCTTACATGGGGGGATAGGTGGTGAGCAGTTCTTC.

This chain links TRBV7-8 with TRBJ2-7; tentatively, D is TRBD1 (6 bases). The CDR3 is made up of 18 amino acids. Per germline, CDR1 SGHVS and CDR2 FQNEAQ. V dropped 2 bases and J dropped 2 bases, with 22 bases sitting between them. CDR3 DNA: TGTGCCAGCAGCTTAAAAGCGTATGGTCGGACAGCAACCTACGAGCAGTACTTC. Its protein product is CASSLKAYGRTATYEQYF.

CDR3: CASSGQGLDGYTF. In DNA, the CDR3 is TGTGCCAGCAGCGGGCAGGGTCTTGACGGCTACACCTTC. The V and J genes are TRBV5-4 and TRBJ1-2, with D perhaps TRBD1 (5 bases). The CDR3 is 13 residues long. Per the germline V gene, CDR1 is SGHNT and CDR2 is YYREEE (reference sequence). Deletions cut 4 bases from V and 8 bases from J, with 15 bases between.

This chain joins TRBV18 and TRBJ2-7; the match to TRBD1 covers 7 bases. V shed 3 bases, J shed 0 bases, and the junction held 8 bases outside the gene matches. The germline gives CDR1 KGHSH, CDR2 LQKENI. The CDR3 runs to 16 residues. The CDR3 DNA reads as TGTGCCAGCTCACCGTCGACAGGGATAAGCTCCTACGAGCAGTACTTC. It codes for CASSPSTGISSYEQYF. Looking up the rest from reference TRBV18 and TRBJ2-7 gives the full variable domain: NAGVMQNPRHLVRRRGQEARLRCSPMKGHSHVYWYRQLPEEGLKFMVYLQKENIIDESGMPKERFSAEFPKEGPSILRIQQVVRGDSAAYFCASSPSTGISSYEQYFGPGTRLTVT.

The chain combines TRBV7-9 with TRBJ2-2; D is possibly TRBD1 (6 bases). V lost 5 bases to trimming and J lost 6 bases, with 10 bases between them. Per the germline V gene, CDR1 is SEHNR and CDR2 is FQNEAQ (reference sequence). The CDR3 spans 13 residues. The CDR3 nucleotides are TGTGCCAGCAGCCCAAGACAGGCCGGGGAGCTGTTTTTT. Translated, it gives CASSPRQAGELFF.

V and J are TRBV7-9 and TRBJ1-4; possibly TRBD1 for D (6 bases). V lost 5 bases, J lost 4 bases, and 14 bases lay in between. The CDR3 contains 15 residues. Per the germline V gene, CDR1 is SEHNR and CDR2 is FQNEAQ (reference sequence). CDR3 in amino acids: CASSPLRGINEKLFF. The CDR3 DNA reads TGTGCCAGCAGCCCCCTCAGGGGAATTAATGAAAAACTGTTTTTT.

The rearrangement links TRBV28 to TRBJ1-5; D is possibly TRBD1 (5 bases). Trimming stripped 6 bases from V and 3 bases from J, with 24 bases between. The CDR3 length is 18 residues. The V gene's germline CDR1 is MDHEN and CDR2 SYDVKM. The CDR3 reads CASSPRGGLPSYNQPQHF. In DNA, the CDR3 is TGTGCCAGCAGCCCCCGGGGGGGTCTTCCTTCCTACAATCAGCCCCAGCATTTT.

This clone occurred once. This chain links TRBV7-6 with TRBJ1-5, with no clear D. Germline CDR1 reads SGHVS; CDR2 reads FNYEAQ. Trimming left V 1 base short and J 0 bases short, with 7 bases between. The CDR3 is 15 residues long. The CDR3 region has the DNA TGTGCCAGCAGCTTAGAGGGATTTAGCAATCAGCCCCAGCATTTT. Its translation: CASSLEGFSNQPQHF.

This chain joins TRBV5-1 and TRBJ2-7; 10 nucleotides agree with TRBD2. The V gene's germline CDR1 is SGHRS and CDR2 YFSETQ. The CDR3 extends over 16 amino acids. With 0 bases clipped from V and 0 bases from J, the junction kept 3 bases outside the gene matches. The CDR3: CASSLAVAGGSYEQYF. For the CDR3, the DNA is TGCGCCAGCAGCTTGGCCGTAGCGGGGGGCTCCTACGAGCAGTACTTC.

The V and J genes are TRBV19 and TRBJ1-2, with 7 nucleotides matching TRBD1. The CDR3 is 15 amino acids. V was clipped by 4 bases and J by 4 bases; unmatched bases: 9. The germline V gene encodes CDR1 LNHDA and CDR2 SQIVND (reference sequence). The CDR3 reads CASSSRQGDFYGYTF. CDR3 DNA: TGTGCCAGTAGTAGCAGACAGGGAGATTTCTATGGCTACACCTTC.

The genes are TRBV19 and TRBJ1-5; possibly TRBD1 for D (6 bases). Germline V gives CDR1 LNHDA, CDR2 SQIVND (reference sequence). V lost 10 bases and J lost 5, with 18 bases in between. CDR3 size: 14 residues. The CDR3: CATGFRWTDQPQHF. CDR3 sequence (DNA): TGTGCCACCGGCTTCCGGTGGACAGATCAGCCCCAGCATTTT.

The chain uses TRBV7-2 and TRBJ1-2; D call uncertain. The length of the CDR3 is 15 residues. The germline gives CDR1 SGHTA, CDR2 FQGNSA. Trimming shortened V by 6 bases and J by 2 bases, and 16 bases separated the two germline ends. This chain's CDR3 is CASSLQPLTNYGYTF. In nucleotides, the CDR3 is TGTGCCAGCAGTCTACAGCCACTGACAAACTATGGCTACACCTTC.

A word on this clone: The conserved final phenylalanine or tryptophan is absent from the CDR3, which likely points to a read error. This chain connects TRBV4-3 to TRBJ1-2, with a possible D match to TRBD1 (5 bases). Trimming took 0 bases from V and 5 from J, leaving 19 bases between them. The CDR3 runs to 17 residues. The germline V gene has CDR1 LGHNA and CDR2 YSLEER. The CDR3 is CASSQDWQGRVGYGYTL. CDR3 bases: TGCGCCAGCAGCCAAGATTGGCAGGGCAGAGTGGGGTATGGCTACACCCTC.

There are a few counts of this clone. The junction departs from the called germline gene at one end, perhaps through a read error. The chain employs TRBV20-1 and TRBJ1-2, with no clear D. Germline CDR1 is DFQATT and CDR2 is SNEGSKA (reference sequence). There are 11 residues in the CDR3. In nucleotides, the CDR3 is TGCAGTGCGAGAGGAGAGTGGGGCTACACCTTC. Its protein product is CSARGEWGYTF.

This chain joins TRBV7-2 and TRBJ2-3; 8 bases line up with TRBD2. V lost 1 base, J lost 5 bases, and 14 bases stayed unmatched. CDR3 length: 18 amino acids. Germline CDR1 SGHTA, CDR2 FQGNSA. CDR3 sequence (DNA): TGTGCCAGCAGCTTAGTGTTACTAGCGGTCCCAAGGGGAGATACGCAGTATTTT. Translated, it gives CASSLVLLAVPRGDTQYF. Complete variable domain (other parts from reference TRBV7-2 and TRBJ2-3): GAGVSQSPSNKVTEKGKDVELRCDPISGHTALYWYRQSLGQGLEFLIYFQGNSAPDKSGLPSDRFSAERTGGSVSTLTIQRTQQEDSAVYLCASSLVLLAVPRGDTQYFGPGTRLTVL.